This T cell receptor beta chain derives from a study of blood T cell repertoires in COVID-19. Study-level background: Both acute and convalescent COVID-19 samples were obtained from the United States, Italy and Spain.

The J segment lost 6 bases and the V segment lost 3 bases, leaving 3 bases of the junction unmatched. CDR3 length: 13 residues. Germline V gives CDR1 LGHNA, CDR2 YNFKEQ. Followed longitudinally, the Seattle patients had been enrolled during active infection. Original processing notes: The authors estimated nucleated cell counts from reference gene primer amplification. The data were produced by immunoSEQ multiplex PCR, yet TCRdb's version contains in-frame clones alone and is incomplete. That table supplies the V and J calls and clone size; D and trimming were determined from the DNA. The data show about 130,000 clones, with 70% to 80% seen just once and roughly 5.1% held by the top ten.

Sequenced input: peripheral blood. The receptor was derived from a woman between 65 and 79 years old with COVID-19, enrolled during active disease. This sequence joins TRBV4-2 and TRBJ2-3; 7 bases map to TRBD2. The CDR3 loop is CASSQVRGDTQYF. The CDR3 bases are TGTGCCAGCAGCCAGGTGCGGGGGGATACGCAGTATTTT.